This T cell receptor beta chain was identified in a study of blood T cell repertoires in COVID-19. The wider study: Sites in the United States, Italy and Spain provided acute and convalescent COVID-19 samples.

Generated by immunoSEQ multiplex PCR, the TCRdb table keeps only in-frame clones and is missing some. The table has some 69,000 clones, 75% to 85% seen once; the top ten hold approximately 50%. V was pared by 2 bases and J by 4 bases, with 9 bases between. The CDR3 sequence is 14 residues long. From germline, CDR1 is MNHEY and CDR2 SMNVEV (reference sequence). Sample: peripheral blood. The chain links TRBV27 to TRBJ2-1; D unresolved. This TCR was sampled from a human donor in a cohort sampled during active COVID-19. This CDR3 reads CASSLGVSYNEQFF. Here the CDR3 DNA reads TGTGCCAGCAGTTTAGGAGTTTCATACAATGAGCAGTTCTTC.